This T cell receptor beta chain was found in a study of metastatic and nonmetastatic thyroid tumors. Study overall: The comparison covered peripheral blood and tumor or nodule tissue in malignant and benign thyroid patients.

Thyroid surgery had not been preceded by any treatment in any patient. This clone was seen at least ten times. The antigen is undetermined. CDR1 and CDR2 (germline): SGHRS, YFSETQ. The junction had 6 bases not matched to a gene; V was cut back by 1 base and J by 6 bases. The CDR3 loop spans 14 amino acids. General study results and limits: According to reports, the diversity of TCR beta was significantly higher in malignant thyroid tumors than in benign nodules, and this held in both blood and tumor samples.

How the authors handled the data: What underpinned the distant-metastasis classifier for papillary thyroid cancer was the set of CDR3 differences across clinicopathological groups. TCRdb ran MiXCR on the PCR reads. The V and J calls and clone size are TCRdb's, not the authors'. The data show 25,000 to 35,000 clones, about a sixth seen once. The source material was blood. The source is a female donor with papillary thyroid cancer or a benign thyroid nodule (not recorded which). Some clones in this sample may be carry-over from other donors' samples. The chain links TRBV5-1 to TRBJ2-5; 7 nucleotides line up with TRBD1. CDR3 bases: TGCGCCAGCAGCTTGAATGACAGGGCACAGACCCAGTACTTC. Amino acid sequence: CASSLNDRAQTQYF.